The 20 T cell receptor beta chains given below trace back to one sample, sequenced in a study of blood T cell repertoires in COVID-19. The protocol was immunoSEQ multiplex PCR, while the TCRdb copy is restricted to in-frame clones and leaves out a portion. Among some 95,000 clones listed, more than 60% were seen once. The sequencing input was peripheral blood. These receptors originate from a man aged 65 to 79 with acute or convalescent COVID-19.

The chain couples TRBV14 to TRBJ2-5; weak D call: TRBD2 (5 bases). Looked up from germline, CDR1 is SGHDN and CDR2 is FVKESK. This CDR3 region has 14 residues. V lost 5 bases and J 1 base, leaving 11 bases between the germline ends. CDR3 amino acids: CASSTRAGQETQYF. The CDR3 nucleotides are TGTGCCAGCAGCACCCGGGCGGGCCAAGAGACCCAGTACTTC.

CDR3 sequence: CASSTQKTGAGELFF. CDR3 DNA: TGTGCCAGTAGTACTCAGAAAACAGGGGCCGGGGAGCTGTTTTTT. The rearrangement joins TRBV19 to TRBJ2-2; 7 bases match TRBD1. J gave up 6 bases and V 4 bases, and 8 bases lay outside the gene matches. The CDR3 extends over 15 amino acids. Germline CDR1 LNHDA, CDR2 SQIVND (reference sequence). The entire variable domain, with the rest obtained from reference TRBV19 and TRBJ2-2, is as follows: DGGITQSPKYLFRKEGQNVTLSCEQNLNHDAMYWYRQDPGQGLRLIYYSQIVNDFQKGDIAEGYSVSREKKESFPLTVTSAQKNPTAFYLCASSTQKTGAGELFFGEGSRLTVL.

This chain uses TRBV2 with TRBJ1-1; 7 nucleotides line up with TRBD1. V lost 7 bases and J lost 5; bases outside the gene matches: 10. This CDR3 spans 14 amino acids. Germline V gives CDR1 SNHLY, CDR2 FYNNEI. The CDR3 nucleotides are TGTGCCAGCATTGCGACAGGGTCGGGGACTGAAGCTTTCTTT. Its protein product is CASIATGSGTEAFF. Supplemented by reference TRBV2 and TRBJ1-1, the full variable domain reads EPEVTQTPSHQVTQMGQEVILRCVPISNHLYFYWYRQILGQKVEFLVSFYNNEISEKSEIFDDQFSVERPDGSNFTLKIRSTKLEDSAMYFCASIATGSGTEAFFGQGTRLTVV.

The gene calls are TRBV5-4 and TRBJ2-2; perhaps TRBD1 as D (6 bases). The V end lost 4 bases, the J end lost 0 bases, and 10 bases lay between the germline ends. Germline CDR1 SGHNT, CDR2 YYREEE (reference sequence). The CDR3 consists of 15 residues. In nucleotides, the CDR3 is TGTGCCAGCAGCCAAAAGGGGGCGAACACCGGGGAGCTGTTTTTT. Translation gives CASSQKGANTGELFF.

The chain links TRBV7-2 to TRBJ2-7; 7 nucleotides agree with TRBD2. V was pared by 1 base and J by 2 bases, with 5 bases of the junction left unmatched. The CDR3 extends over 15 amino acids. Germline CDR1 is SGHTA and CDR2 is FQGNSA. The CDR3 bases are TGTGCCAGCAGCTTAGGGCGGGCGGGAGCCTACGAGCAGTACTTC. Its protein is CASSLGRAGAYEQYF.

J is TRBJ1-2 and V is TRBV28; weak D call: TRBD1 (6 bases). Per germline, CDR1 MDHEN and CDR2 SYDVKM. With 10 bases removed from V and 5 bases from J, the gap between germline ends came to 20 bases. The CDR3 runs to 14 residues. Here the CDR3 DNA reads TGTGCCACCTCCGGGACAAATCCCTATTATGGCTACACCTTC. Protein product: CATSGTNPYYGYTF.

The J gene is TRBJ2-3, the V gene TRBV7-2; 9 bases match TRBD2. The CDR3 length is 15 residues. Losses at the gene ends were 3 bases for V and 4 bases for J; bases not matched to a gene: 5. CDR1 is SGHTA, CDR2 FQGNSA, per germline. CDR3 DNA: TGTGCCAGCAGCTTTAGCGGGAGTAGGGCAGATACGCAGTATTTT. As protein: CASSFSGSRADTQYF.

The chain combines TRBV5-1 with TRBJ2-7; 7 bases align to TRBD1. Trimming cost V 0 bases and J 5 bases; bases outside gene matches: 20. The CDR3 extends over 19 amino acids. The V gene's germline CDR1 is SGHRS and CDR2 YFSETQ. CDR3 DNA sequence: TGCGCCAGCAGCTTGGGACAGGGTGGAGTTGAATTAATGGGGGACGAGCAGTACTTC. Its translation: CASSLGQGGVELMGDEQYF.

A few counts support this clone. The chain uses TRBV27 and TRBJ2-7, with D maybe TRBD2 (6 bases). Per germline, CDR1 MNHEY and CDR2 SMNVEV (reference sequence). The CDR3 extends over 14 amino acids. The V and J ends lost 2 bases and 2 bases respectively, with 10 bases between them. CDR3 amino acids: CASSLGRGPYEQYF. The CDR3 bases are TGTGCCAGCAGTTTAGGGCGGGGACCCTACGAGCAGTACTTC.

The chain is built from TRBV6-5 and TRBJ1-5, with TRBD1 matching over 7 bases. The germline V gene has CDR1 MNHEY and CDR2 SVGAGI. The CDR3 totals 15 residues. The V segment lost 6 bases and the J segment 7 bases; nucleotides outside the gene matches: 12. CDR3: CASSRGGAVGQPQHF. CDR3 sequence (DNA): TGTGCCAGCAGCCGAGGGGGCGCGGTCGGGCAGCCCCAGCATTTT.

V is TRBV7-2 and J is TRBJ1-3, with 7 bases fitting TRBD1. Trimming cost V 5 bases and J 0 bases; bases outside gene matches: 7. The CDR3 totals 16 residues. From germline, CDR1 is SGHTA and CDR2 FQGNSA. The CDR3 DNA follows: TGTGCCAGCAGCCGTGACAGGGAGTTCTCTGGAAACACCATATATTTT. Translating gives CASSRDREFSGNTIYF.

This clone has at least ten counts. The gene calls are TRBV4-1 and TRBJ2-1, with 9 positions matching TRBD1. The CDR3 has 17 amino acids. The V gene end was trimmed by 0 bases and the J gene end by 6 bases; junction bases not matched to a gene: 9. CDR1 is MGHRA, CDR2 YSYEKL, per germline. The CDR3 region is CASSQEVAGQGFNEQFF. The CDR3 DNA reads TGCGCCAGCAGCCAAGAGGTAGCTGGACAGGGGTTCAATGAGCAGTTCTTC.

The CDR3 loop reads CASSVGTSAYNEQFF. The CDR3 nucleotides are TGTGCCAGTAGTGTCGGGACTAGCGCCTACAATGAGCAGTTCTTC. The chain combines TRBV19 with TRBJ2-1, with TRBD2 matching over 10 bases. Germline V gene data show CDR1 as LNHDA and CDR2 as SQIVND (reference sequence). The junction had 3 bases not matched to a gene; V was cut back by 5 bases and J by 2 bases. CDR3 length: 15 residues.

The chain has TRBV28 and TRBJ2-7, with no clear D. CDR1 MDHEN and CDR2 SYDVKM come from the germline V gene. Trimming took 2 bases from V and 4 from J, leaving 3 bases between them. This CDR3 comprises 11 residues. The CDR3 region has the DNA TGTGCCAGCAGTTTACAGTACGAGCAGTACTTC. It yields the protein CASSLQYEQYF.

CDR3 sequence: CASSLSGTKGQETQYF. CDR3 nucleotides: TGTGCCAGCAGCTTATCCGGGACTAAGGGGCAAGAGACCCAGTACTTC. V and J are TRBV11-3 and TRBJ2-5, with TRBD2 identical over 7 bases. J gave up 2 bases and V 2 bases, and 8 bases lay outside the gene matches. This CDR3 spans 16 amino acids. Germline V CDR1 and CDR2: SGHNT, YENEEA.

The rearrangement joins TRBV14 to TRBJ2-1; 7 bases fit TRBD2. The germline V gene has CDR1 SGHDN and CDR2 FVKESK. The trim removed 1 base at V and 3 bases at J, leaving 6 bases unmatched. The length of the CDR3 is 16 residues. CDR3 sequence reads: CASSQVGGVGYNEQFF. In DNA form, the CDR3 reads TGTGCCAGCAGCCAAGTTGGGGGGGTGGGCTACAATGAGCAGTTCTTC.

As DNA, the CDR3 is TGCAGCGGGGAGCGGAGCTCCTACAATGAGCAGTTCTTC. Its translation is CSGERSSYNEQFF. This sequence joins TRBV29-1 and TRBJ2-1, with a possible D match to TRBD2 (5 bases). Germline V gene lookup returns CDR1 SQVTM and CDR2 ANQGSEA. Trimming pared 7 bases from V and 0 bases from J, leaving 10 bases between. The CDR3 has 13 residues.

The V and J genes are TRBV27 and TRBJ1-1; 8 nucleotides align to TRBD1. The CDR3 runs to 15 residues. Trimming took 2 bases from V and 5 from J; bases not matched to a gene: 7. In germline, CDR1 is MNHEY, CDR2 SMNVEV (reference sequence). This CDR3 reads CASSLAQGAGTEAFF. CDR3 nucleotide sequence: TGTGCCAGCAGTTTAGCCCAGGGGGCGGGGACTGAAGCTTTCTTT.

This clone has just a few counts. This chain joins TRBV21-1 and TRBJ2-3; the table assigns TRBD1, which was not confirmed against the DNA. TRBV21-1 is shown as a pseudogene. CDR3 length: 18 amino acids. The CDR3 DNA follows: TGTGCCAGCAGCACCATACGTGGTCGCCAGGGGAGCACAGATACGCAGTATTTT. Translated: CASSTIRGRQGSTDTQYF.

In this sample, this clone turned up a few times. V is TRBV9 and J is TRBJ1-1; D gene unclear. The V gene lost 2 bases and the J gene lost 0 bases, with 8 bases spanning the gap. The CDR3 has 14 amino acids. Germline values: CDR1 SGDLS, CDR2 YYNGEE. The DNA for the CDR3 is TGTGCCAGCAGCGTTGAGGCGATGAACACTGAAGCTTTCTTT. Translated: CASSVEAMNTEAFF.